This is a list of T cell receptor gamma chains from one sample in a study of γδ T cells in repeated Plasmodium falciparum infection. TCRdb re-called clones from the multiplex PCR reads via CATT. Of approximately 32,000 gamma-chain clones listed, almost 1.5% are singletons. The sample was gamma-delta T cells from blood. These TCRs come from a pool of human donors (malaria-infected and uninfected, not separated). Each CDR3 is given with its conserved first and last residue. The size entry gives once, few, many or a size class.

TRGJP | TRGV9 | many | CALWEAGPQELGKKIKVF | TGTGCCTTGTGGGAGGCCGGGCCTCAAGAGTTGGGCAAAAAAATCAAGGTATTT
TRGJ1/TRGJ2 | TRGV3 | many | CATWDRQGYKKLF | TGTGCCACCTGGGACAGGCAGGGATATAAGAAACTCTTT
TRGJ1/TRGJ2 | TRGV5 | many | CATWDRRHYKKLF | TGTGCCACCTGGGACAGGCGCCATTATAAGAAACTCTTT
TRGJ1/TRGJ2 | TRGV5 | medium-sized | CATWDRRTRKLF | TGTGCCACCTGGGACAGGCGAACGAGGAAACTCTTT
TRGJ1/TRGJ2 | TRGV8 | medium-sized | CATWDRTCYYKKLF | TGTGCCACCTGGGATAGAACGTGTTATTATAAGAAACTCTTT
TRGJP2 | TRGV4 | many | CATWEVCSDWIKTF | TGTGCCACCTGGGAAGTATGTAGTGATTGGATCAAGACGTTT
TRGJP2 | TRGV2 | medium-sized | CATWGVSDWIKTF | TGTGCCACCTGGGGGGTTAGTGATTGGATCAAGACGTTT
TRGJ1/TRGJ2 | TRGV4 | many | CATWDGLNYKKLF | TGTGCCACCTGGGATGGGTTAAATTATAAGAAACTCTTT
TRGJ1/TRGJ2 | TRGV2 | many | CATWDGNYKKLF | TGTGCCACCTGGGACGGGAATTATAAGAAACTCTTT
TRGJP | TRGV9 | many | CALWEAMQKLGKKIKVF | TGTGCCTTGTGGGAGGCGATGCAAAAGTTGGGCAAAAAAATCAAGGTATTT
TRGJ1/TRGJ2 | TRGV2 | medium-sized | CATWDGLFYKKLF | TGTGCCACCTGGGACGGGCTTTTTTATAAGAAACTCTTT
TRGJ1/TRGJ2 | TRGV4 | many | CATWDPRREKLF | TGTGCCACCTGGGATCCTCGGAGGGAGAAACTCTTT
TRGJ1/TRGJ2 | TRGV3 | medium-sized | CATWDRPRFKKLF | TGTGCCACCTGGGACAGGCCACGCTTTAAGAAACTCTTT
TRGJ1/TRGJ2 | TRGV9 | medium-sized | CALWEVRYYKKLF | TGTGCCTTGTGGGAGGTGAGATATTATAAGAAACTCTTT
TRGJ1/TRGJ2 | TRGV4 | many | CATWEATYKKLF | TGTGCCACCTGGGAAGCCACTTATAAGAAACTCTTT
TRGJP1 | TRGV4 | many | CATWDGPGWFKIF | TGTGCCACCTGGGATGGGCCGGGGTGGTTCAAGATATTT
TRGJ1/TRGJ2 | TRGV8 | many | CATWDRRTKKLF | TGTGCCACCTGGGATAGACGGACCAAGAAACTCTTT
TRGJP1 | TRGV8 | many | CATWATTGWFKIF | TGTGCCACCTGGGCTACGACTGGTTGGTTCAAGATATTT
TRGJ1/TRGJ2 | TRGV9 | medium-sized | CALWDAANYYKKLF | TGTGCCTTGTGGGACGCCGCGAATTATTATAAGAAACTCTTT
TRGJP | TRGV9 | many | CALWEARGTELGKKIKVF | TGTGCCTTGTGGGAGGCAAGAGGGACGGAGTTGGGCAAAAAAATCAAGGTATTT
TRGJ1/TRGJ2 | TRGV4 | medium-sized | CATWDHYKKLF | TGTGCCACCTGGGATCATTATAAGAAACTCTTT
TRGJP1 | TRGV4 | many | CATWDGNTTGWFKIF | TGTGCCACCTGGGATGGGAATACCACTGGTTGGTTCAAGATATTT
TRGJ1/TRGJ2 | TRGV2 | many | CATWDGWEYYKKLF | TGTGCCACCTGGGACGGGTGGGAGTATTATAAGAAACTCTTT
TRGJ1/TRGJ2 | TRGV4 | many | CATWGTLKKLF | TGTGCCACCTGGGGAACCTTAAAGAAACTCTTT
TRGJP | TRGV9 | medium-sized | CALWEAMGKKIKVF | TGTGCCTTGTGGGAGGCAATGGGCAAAAAAATCAAGGTATTT
TRGJP1 | TRGV9 | many | CALWDSTGWFKIF | TGTGCCTTGTGGGACTCCACTGGTTGGTTCAAGATATTT
TRGJ1/TRGJ2 | TRGV3 | many | CATWESEKLF | TGTGCCACCTGGGAGTCAGAGAAACTCTTT
TRGJ1/TRGJ2 | TRGV9 | many | CALWEVQGVYYKKLF | TGTGCCTTGTGGGAGGTGCAGGGGGTTTATTATAAGAAACTCTTT
TRGJ1/TRGJ2 | TRGV4 | many | CATWRNYKKLF | TGTGCCACCTGGCGAAATTATAAGAAACTCTTT
TRGJP1 | TRGV9 | medium-sized | CALWRGWFKIF | TGTGCCTTGTGGAGGGGTTGGTTCAAGATATTT
TRGJ1/TRGJ2 | TRGV2 | many | CATWDGPPLNYKKLF | TGTGCCACCTGGGACGGCCCCCCACTGAATTATAAGAAACTCTTT
TRGJ1/TRGJ2 | TRGV2 | many | CATWDAMNYYKKLF | TGTGCCACCTGGGACGCAATGAATTATTATAAGAAACTCTTT
TRGJP2 | TRGV8 | many | CATSDWIKTF | TGTGCCACAAGTGATTGGATCAAGACGTTT
TRGJ1/TRGJ2 | TRGV4 | many | CATWAPGYYKKLF | TGTGCCACCTGGGCCCCCGGTTATTATAAGAAACTCTTT
TRGJ1/TRGJ2 | TRGV4 | medium-sized | CATWDGERKKLF | TGTGCCACCTGGGATGGGGAGAGGAAGAAACTCTTT